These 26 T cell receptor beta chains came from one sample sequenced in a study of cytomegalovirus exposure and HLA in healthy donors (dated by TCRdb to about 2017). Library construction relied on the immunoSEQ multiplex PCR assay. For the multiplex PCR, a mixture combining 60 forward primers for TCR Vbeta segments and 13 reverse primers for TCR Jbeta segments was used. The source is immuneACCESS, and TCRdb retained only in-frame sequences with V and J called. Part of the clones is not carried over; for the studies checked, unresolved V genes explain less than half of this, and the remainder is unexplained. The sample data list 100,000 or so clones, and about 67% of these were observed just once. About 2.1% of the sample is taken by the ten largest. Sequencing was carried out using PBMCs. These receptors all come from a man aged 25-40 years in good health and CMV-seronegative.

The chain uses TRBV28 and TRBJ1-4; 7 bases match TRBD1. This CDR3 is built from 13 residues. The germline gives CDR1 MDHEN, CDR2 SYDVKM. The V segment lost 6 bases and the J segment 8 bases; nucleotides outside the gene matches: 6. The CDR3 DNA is TGTGCCAGCAGACGGACAGGCCAAGAAAAACTGTTTTTT. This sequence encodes CASRRTGQEKLFF.

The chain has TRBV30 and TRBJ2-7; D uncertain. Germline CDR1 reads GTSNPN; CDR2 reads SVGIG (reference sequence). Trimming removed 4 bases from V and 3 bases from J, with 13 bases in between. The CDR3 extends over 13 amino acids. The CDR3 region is CAWTRQAYYEQYF. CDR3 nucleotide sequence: TGTGCCTGGACAAGGCAGGCTTACTACGAGCAGTACTTC.

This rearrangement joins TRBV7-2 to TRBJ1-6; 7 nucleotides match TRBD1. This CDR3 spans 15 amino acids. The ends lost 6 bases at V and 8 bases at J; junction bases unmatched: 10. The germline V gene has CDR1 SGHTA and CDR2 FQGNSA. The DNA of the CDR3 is TGTGCCAGCAGACAAGACAGGGTATCGCATTCACCCCTCCACTTT. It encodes CASRQDRVSHSPLHF.

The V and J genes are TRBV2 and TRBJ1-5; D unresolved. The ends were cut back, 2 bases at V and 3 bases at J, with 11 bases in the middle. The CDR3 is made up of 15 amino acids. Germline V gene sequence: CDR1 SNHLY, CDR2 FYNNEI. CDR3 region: CASSEYGSVNQPQHF. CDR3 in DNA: TGTGCCAGCAGTGAATACGGGTCAGTCAATCAGCCCCAGCATTTT.

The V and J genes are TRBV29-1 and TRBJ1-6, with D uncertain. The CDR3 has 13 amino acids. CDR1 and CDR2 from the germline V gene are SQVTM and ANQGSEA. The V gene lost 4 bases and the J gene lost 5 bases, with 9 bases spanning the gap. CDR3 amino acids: CSVALGDNSPLHF. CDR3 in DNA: TGCAGCGTTGCGTTGGGAGATAATTCACCCCTCCACTTT.

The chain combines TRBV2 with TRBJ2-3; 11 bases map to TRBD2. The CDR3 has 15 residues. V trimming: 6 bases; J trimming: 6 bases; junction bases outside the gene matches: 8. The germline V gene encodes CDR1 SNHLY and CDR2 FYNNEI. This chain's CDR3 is CASRLLSGRGDTQYF. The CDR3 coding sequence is TGTGCCAGCAGACTTCTTAGCGGGAGGGGGGATACGCAGTATTTT.

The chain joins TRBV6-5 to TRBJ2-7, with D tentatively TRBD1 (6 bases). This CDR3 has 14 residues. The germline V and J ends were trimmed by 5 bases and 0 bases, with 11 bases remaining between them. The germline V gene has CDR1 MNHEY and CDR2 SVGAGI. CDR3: CASSRDRLSYEQYF. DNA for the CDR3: TGTGCCAGCAGTAGAGACAGGCTCTCCTACGAGCAGTACTTC.

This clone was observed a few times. CDR3 in DNA: TGTGCCAGCAGCTGGGGGGAAGAGACCCAGTACTTC. Translated: CASSWGEETQYF. The chain joins TRBV11-2 to TRBJ2-5; possible D gene TRBD2, 6 bases. There are 12 residues in the CDR3. Trimming removed 4 bases at V and 3 bases at J, with 6 bases between. Germline assignment: CDR1 SGHAT and CDR2 FQNNGV.

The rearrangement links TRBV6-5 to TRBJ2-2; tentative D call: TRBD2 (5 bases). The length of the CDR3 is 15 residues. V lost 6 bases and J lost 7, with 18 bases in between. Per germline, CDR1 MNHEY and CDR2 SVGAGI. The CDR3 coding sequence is TGTGCCAGCAGCGCCCGGGGTTCGTGGGGCGGGGAGCTGTTTTTT. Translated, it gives CASSARGSWGGELFF.

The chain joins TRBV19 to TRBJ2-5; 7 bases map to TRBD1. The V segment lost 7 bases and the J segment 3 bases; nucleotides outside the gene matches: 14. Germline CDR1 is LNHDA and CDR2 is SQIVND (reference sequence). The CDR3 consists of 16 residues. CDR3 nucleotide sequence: TGTGCCAGTACCGAAAGGACAGGCGGAACTAAAGAGACCCAGTACTTC. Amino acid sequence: CASTERTGGTKETQYF.

CDR3 nucleotides: TGTGCCAGCAGAGCGGGAGTGGGGGAGACCCAGTACTTC. It translates to CASRAGVGETQYF. The J gene is TRBJ2-5, the V gene TRBV28; 8 positions match TRBD2. CDR1 is MDHEN, CDR2 SYDVKM, per germline. V gave up 6 bases and J gave up 5 bases; unmatched junction bases: 5. This CDR3 comprises 13 residues.

As DNA, the CDR3 is TGTGCCTGGACAGCCGGGAATAGCAATCAGCCCCAGCATTTT. Translating it yields CAWTAGNSNQPQHF. The gene calls are TRBV30 and TRBJ1-5; D uncertain. Per germline, CDR1 GTSNPN and CDR2 SVGIG (reference sequence). Deletions cut 4 bases from V and 0 bases from J, with 10 bases between. The CDR3 loop spans 14 amino acids.

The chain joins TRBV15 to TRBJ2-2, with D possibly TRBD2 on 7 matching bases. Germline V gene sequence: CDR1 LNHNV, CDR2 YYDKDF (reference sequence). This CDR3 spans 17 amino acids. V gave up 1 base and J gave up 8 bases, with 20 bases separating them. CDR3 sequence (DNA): TGTGCCACCAGCAGAGGGGGGGGCAGAAGTAGCGGTGGGGAGCTGTTTTTT. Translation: CATSRGGGRSSGGELFF.

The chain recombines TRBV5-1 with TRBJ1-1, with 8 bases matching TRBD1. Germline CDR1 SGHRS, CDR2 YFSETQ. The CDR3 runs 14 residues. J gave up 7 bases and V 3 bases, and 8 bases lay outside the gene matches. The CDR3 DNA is TGCGCCAGCAGCTCGACCCAGGGGGCGGGTGAAGCTTTCTTT. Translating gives CASSSTQGAGEAFF.

The CDR3 nucleotides are TGTGCCAGCAGCTTAGCGCTGGGGGCCAACACTGAAGCTTTCTTT. It yields the protein CASSLALGANTEAFF. This chain connects TRBV7-8 to TRBJ1-1; D possibly corresponds to TRBD1 (6 bases). CDR3 length: 15 amino acids. CDR1 and CDR2 (germline): SGHVS, FQNEAQ. V was clipped by 0 bases and J by 2 bases, with 10 bases between them.

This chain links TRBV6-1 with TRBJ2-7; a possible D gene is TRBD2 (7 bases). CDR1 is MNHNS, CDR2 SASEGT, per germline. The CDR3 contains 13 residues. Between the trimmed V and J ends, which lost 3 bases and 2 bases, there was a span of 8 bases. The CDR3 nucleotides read TGTGCCAGCAGTGACGGGGGGCCCTACGAGCAGTACTTC. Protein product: CASSDGGPYEQYF.

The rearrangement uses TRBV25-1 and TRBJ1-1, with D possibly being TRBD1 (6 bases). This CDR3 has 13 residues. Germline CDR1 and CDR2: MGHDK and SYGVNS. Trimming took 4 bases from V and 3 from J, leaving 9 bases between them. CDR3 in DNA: TGTGCCAGCAGTGGGCGGGGGCACACTGAAGCTTTCTTT. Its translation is CASSGRGHTEAFF.

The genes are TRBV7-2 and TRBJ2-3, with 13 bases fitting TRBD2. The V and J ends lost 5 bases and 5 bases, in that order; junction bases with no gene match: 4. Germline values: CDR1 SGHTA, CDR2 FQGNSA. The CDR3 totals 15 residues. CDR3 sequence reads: CASSVLAGGGDTQYF. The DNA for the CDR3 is TGTGCCAGCAGCGTACTAGCGGGGGGGGGAGATACGCAGTATTTT.

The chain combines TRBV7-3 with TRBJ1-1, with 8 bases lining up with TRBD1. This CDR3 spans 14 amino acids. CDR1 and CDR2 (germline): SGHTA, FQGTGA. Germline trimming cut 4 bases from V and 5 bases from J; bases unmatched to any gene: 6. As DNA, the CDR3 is TGTGCCAGCAGCTCTACAGGGGGTTGGACTGAAGCTTTCTTT. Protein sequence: CASSSTGGWTEAFF.

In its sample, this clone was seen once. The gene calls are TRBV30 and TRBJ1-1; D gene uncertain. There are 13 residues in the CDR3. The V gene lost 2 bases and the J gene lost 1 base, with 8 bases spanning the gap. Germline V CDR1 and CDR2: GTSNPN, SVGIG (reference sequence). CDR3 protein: CAWSRAGNTEAFF. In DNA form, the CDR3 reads TGTGCCTGGAGTAGGGCGGGGAACACTGAAGCTTTCTTT.

The CDR3 region is CASIRGLDEQYF. CDR3 in DNA: TGTGCCAGCATCAGGGGGCTAGACGAGCAGTACTTC. The V and J genes are TRBV27 and TRBJ2-7; 8 nucleotides agree with TRBD1. With V trimmed by 7 bases and J by 5 bases, 4 bases remained unmatched. The CDR3 is 12 residues long. The germline V gene encodes CDR1 MNHEY and CDR2 SMNVEV (reference sequence).

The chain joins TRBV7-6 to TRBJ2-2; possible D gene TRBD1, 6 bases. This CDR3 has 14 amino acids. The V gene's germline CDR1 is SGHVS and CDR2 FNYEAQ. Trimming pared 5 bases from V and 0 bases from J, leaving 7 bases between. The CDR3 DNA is TGTGCCAGCAGCCGGACAGCGAACACCGGGGAGCTGTTTTTT. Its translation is CASSRTANTGELFF.

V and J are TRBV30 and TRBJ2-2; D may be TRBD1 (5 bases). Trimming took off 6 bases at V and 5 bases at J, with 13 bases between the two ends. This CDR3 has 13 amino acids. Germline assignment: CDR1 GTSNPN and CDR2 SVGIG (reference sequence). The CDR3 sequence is CACTGPGTGELFF. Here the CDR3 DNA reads TGTGCCTGTACAGGTCCAGGGACCGGGGAGCTGTTTTTT.

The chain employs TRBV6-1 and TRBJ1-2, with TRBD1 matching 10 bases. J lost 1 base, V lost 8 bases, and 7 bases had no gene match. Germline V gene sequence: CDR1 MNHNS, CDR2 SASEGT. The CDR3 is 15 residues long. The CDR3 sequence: CASLPGQGLNYGYTF. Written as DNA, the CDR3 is TGTGCCAGCCTCCCGGGACAGGGGCTTAACTATGGCTACACCTTC.

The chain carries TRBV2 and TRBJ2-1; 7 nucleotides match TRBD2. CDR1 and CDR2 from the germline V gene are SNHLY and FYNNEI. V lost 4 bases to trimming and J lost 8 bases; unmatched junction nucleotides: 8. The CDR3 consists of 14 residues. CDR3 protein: CASSAGGSYDEQFF. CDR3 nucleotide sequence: TGTGCCAGCAGTGCCGGCGGGAGTTATGATGAGCAGTTCTTC.

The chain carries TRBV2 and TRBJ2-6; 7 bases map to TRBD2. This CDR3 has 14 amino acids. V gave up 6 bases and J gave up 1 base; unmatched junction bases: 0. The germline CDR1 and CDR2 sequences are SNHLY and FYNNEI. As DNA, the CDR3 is TGTGCCAGCAGCGGGGGGTCTGGGGCCAACGTCCTGACTTTC. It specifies CASSGGSGANVLTF. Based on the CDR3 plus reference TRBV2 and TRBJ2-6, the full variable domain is EPEVTQTPSHQVTQMGQEVILRCVPISNHLYFYWYRQILGQKVEFLVSFYNNEISEKSEIFDDQFSVERPDGSNFTLKIRSTKLEDSAMYFCASSGGSGANVLTFGAGSRLTVL.